This record covers a single T cell receptor beta chain. Its antigen remains unidentified. PCR was performed using 60 Vbeta and 13 Jbeta primers. Some clones are missing from TCRdb's copy, which holds only in-frame ones; the method was immunoSEQ multiplex PCR. The sample includes almost 200,000 clones, roughly 80% of them seen just once. V was pared by 2 bases and J by 3 bases, with 4 bases of the junction left unmatched. The germline V gene encodes CDR1 SGHTA and CDR2 FQGNSA. The CDR3 sequence is 16 residues long. This record belongs to a study of cytomegalovirus exposure and HLA in healthy donors. In the study overall: An early release of data contained approximately 80 million unique TCRs, which came from HLA-typed donors. General study findings and limits: According to the study, around 180 TCR beta chains were cytomegalovirus-associated.

Sequencing used PBMCs. This receptor was identified in a male donor in good health and CMV-seropositive. The chain combines TRBV7-2 with TRBJ2-5; TRBD2 aligns across 12 bases. The CDR3 sequence is CASSLLPSGREETQYF. CDR3 nucleotides: TGTGCCAGCAGCTTATTACCTAGCGGGAGGGAAGAGACCCAGTACTTC.